Listed here is a single T cell receptor beta chain. Its antigen is as yet unknown. The junction departs from germline at one end; a sequencing error may be responsible. A single record per CDR3 protein comes from TCRdb applying MiXCR to the reads. In the table there are more than 500,000 distinct CDR3 sequences, approximately 16% of which are singletons. The data were obtained in a study of T cell repertoires in cytomegalovirus infection. On the study more broadly: In public TCR beta signatures, there were indications of both CMV infection and matching HLA type.

Study results and limitations: Dominating the ex vivo response were HLA-C-restricted CMV-specific TCR beta clonotypes.

The receptor was isolated from a human donor in good health (CMV status not recorded). Some clones in this sample may be carry-over from other donors' samples. Sequencing was carried out using CD8+ T cells from PBMCs.

CDR3 bases: TGTTCCAGCAGCCAAGATCGGGCGGGAGGGGGACATATTGAGCAGTTCTTC. Translating it yields CSSSQDRAGGGHIEQFF. The chain carries TRBV4-1 and TRBJ2-1, with 9 bases matching TRBD2. Germline V CDR1 and CDR2: MGHRA, YSYEKL. The CDR3 consists of 17 residues.